The 9 T cell receptor beta chains reported below all come from one sample, sequenced in a study of CD8+ T cells in alopecia areata. Sequencing templates came from extracted RNA that was reverse transcribed into cDNA. Sequencing was performed with immunoSEQ multiplex PCR; in TCRdb, only in-frame clones are kept and a portion is missing. The data show 150,000 to 200,000 clones, with around 51% seen just once and 10% held by the top ten. The treatment: oral pan-JAK inhibitor, 5-10 mg twice daily. The sample consisted of CD8+ T cells sorted from blood, taken between weeks 51 and 52, from a patient treated with tofacitinib. These TCRs come from a human donor with alopecia areata.

A few counts support this clone. The chain is built from TRBV5-1 and TRBJ1-1, with D perhaps TRBD1 (5 bases). Trimming removed 7 bases at V and 4 bases at J, with 14 bases between. CDR3 length equals 13 residues. Germline V CDR1 and CDR2: SGHRS, YFSETQ. Written as DNA, the CDR3 is TGCGCCAGCGAAGAGGATGGGGCCACTGAAGCTTTCTTT. Its protein product is CASEEDGATEAFF.

CDR3 protein: CASSPLWGGEGTDTQYF. Here the CDR3 DNA reads TGCGCCAGCAGCCCCCTCTGGGGGGGGGAGGGCACAGATACGCAGTATTTT. The V gene is TRBV4-1, the J gene TRBJ2-3, with 7 bases fitting TRBD2. With V trimmed by 4 bases and J by 1 base, 11 bases remained unmatched. The CDR3 contains 17 residues. Germline assignment: CDR1 MGHRA and CDR2 YSYEKL.

This clone was recorded a few times. CDR3 region: CASSYSLAAGNTEAFF. The CDR3 DNA sequence: TGTGCCAGCAGTTACTCATTGGCAGCCGGCAACACTGAAGCTTTCTTT. The rearrangement uses TRBV6-5 and TRBJ1-1; D uncertain. The germline CDR1 and CDR2 sequences are MNHEY and SVGAGI. The V and J ends lost 0 bases and 2 bases respectively, with 13 bases between them. The CDR3 runs 16 residues.

This clone was detected a few times. The chain combines TRBV19 with TRBJ2-6; a weak D match, TRBD2 (6 bases). Trimming pared 3 bases from V and 1 base from J, leaving 7 bases between. There are 15 residues in the CDR3. Germline loops: CDR1 LNHDA, CDR2 SQIVND (reference sequence). In DNA, the CDR3 is TGTGCCAGTAGTATGGGGGGATCTGGGGCCAACGTCCTGACTTTC. Translating it yields CASSMGGSGANVLTF.

This chain uses TRBV27 with TRBJ1-2, with 9 bases lining up with TRBD1. CDR3 length: 14 residues. Germline-derived CDR1 and CDR2 are MNHEY and SMNVEV (reference sequence). The J segment lost 8 bases and the V segment lost 3 bases, leaving 7 bases of the junction unmatched. The DNA for the CDR3 is TGTGCCAGCAGTTTGGCCGGGACAGGGAGCGGCTACACCTTC. This translates into CASSLAGTGSGYTF.

V is TRBV5-4 and J is TRBJ2-7; 7 nucleotides agree with TRBD1. The germline V gene has CDR1 SGHNT and CDR2 YYREEE (reference sequence). This CDR3 has 16 residues. Unmatched junction bases numbered 13, after V lost 3 bases and J lost 4 bases. CDR3 in amino acids: CASSSYGTDVLYEQYF. The DNA for the CDR3 is TGTGCCAGCAGCTCCTACGGGACAGACGTTCTATACGAGCAGTACTTC.

This chain joins TRBV9 and TRBJ2-1; 9 nucleotides align to TRBD2. Looked up from germline, CDR1 is SGDLS and CDR2 is YYNGEE. V was clipped by 0 bases and J by 3 bases; unmatched bases: 4. This CDR3 comprises 16 residues. Here the CDR3 DNA reads TGTGCCAGCAGCGTAGCTGGTAGCGGGGGCTACAATGAGCAGTTCTTC. Encoded protein: CASSVAGSGGYNEQFF.

The J gene is TRBJ1-6, the V gene TRBV2; no clear D. The CDR3 length is 13 residues. CDR1 is SNHLY and CDR2 is FYNNEI in the germline V gene. The V end was cut by 11 bases, the J end by 0 bases, with 8 bases between. The CDR3 region is CASGSSYNSPLHF. The DNA for the CDR3 is TGTGCCTCGGGGAGCTCCTATAATTCACCCCTCCACTTT.

This clone was seen a few times. The chain recombines TRBV6-5 with TRBJ2-1; D is uncertain. The V gene's germline CDR1 is MNHEY and CDR2 SVGAGI. V gave up 3 bases and J gave up 9 bases, with 12 bases separating them. CDR3 size: 13 residues. In nucleotides, the CDR3 is TGTGCCAGCAGTTATGGATTCGCTGGTGAGCAGTTCTTC. It translates to CASSYGFAGEQFF.